Shown below are 27 T cell receptor beta chains from a single sample sequenced in a study of T cell clonality in common variable immunodeficiency. Assay: immunoSEQ multiplex PCR; the TCRdb copy retains only in-frame clones and omits some. The sample lists 50,000 to 65,000 clones, none appearing once, the ten largest making up 0.83%. What was sequenced was peripheral blood mononuclear cells. The receptors here all came from a person aged 18-70 years in good health.

This clone has just a few counts. The observed sequence ends 3 residues before the CDR3 terminus, with the missing tail filled in from the germline J gene. The V gene is TRBV19, the J gene TRBJ2-4; 10 positions agree with TRBD1. CDR3 size: 17 residues. Germline values: CDR1 LNHDA, CDR2 SQIVND (reference sequence). CDR3 region: CASSIPWDRGQKRGQYF. The part of the CDR3 DNA that was read is TGTGCCAGTAGTATTCCATGGGACAGGGGTCAGAAAAGAGGT.

This clone was seen at least ten times. Coverage ceases 3 residues before the CDR3 finishes, and the germline J gene fills in the end. The chain has TRBV19 and TRBJ2-1; 9 positions agree with TRBD2. The V segment lost 7 bases and the J segment 6 bases; nucleotides outside the gene matches: 4. There are 13 residues in the CDR3. Germline assignment: CDR1 LNHDA and CDR2 SQIVND (reference sequence). This CDR3 reads CASKAGGPNEQFF. CDR3 DNA, as far as it was read: TGTGCCAGTAAGGCGGGGGGGCCCAATGAG.

This clone has a count of ten or more. CDR3 sequence: CASSSPGTGGEKLFF. The DNA read from the CDR3 is TGTGCCAGCAGTTCCCCCGGGACAGGGGGCGAAAAA. The V and J genes are TRBV28 and TRBJ1-4, with 12 bases lining up with TRBD1. The observed sequence ends 3 residues before the CDR3 terminus, with the missing tail filled in from the germline J gene. The V and J ends lost 4 bases and 8 bases, in that order; junction bases with no gene match: 5. The CDR3 length is 15 residues. Germline loops: CDR1 MDHEN, CDR2 SYDVKM.

In the case of this clone: The CDR3 end is not reached by the read, which stops 3 residues before it; the germline J gene fills it in. The V gene is TRBV7-2, the J gene TRBJ1-4; 7 bases match TRBD1. The CDR3 length is 14 residues. The germline V gene encodes CDR1 SGHTA and CDR2 FQGNSA. CDR3 DNA (partial): TGTGCCAGCAGCTGGGGACAGAATAATTCACCA. It encodes CASSWGQNNSP. The whole CDR3 sequence reads CASSWGQNNSPLFF.

At least ten counts were recorded for this clone. The read terminates 3 residues ahead of where the CDR3 ends, so the germline J gene completes it. The V gene is TRBV20-1, the J gene TRBJ2-2, with 7 positions matching TRBD1. Per germline, CDR1 DFQATT and CDR2 SNEGSKA (reference sequence). The length of the CDR3 is 16 residues. The CDR3 reads CSAISPPGQNNSPLFF. CDR3 DNA (partial): TGCAGTGCTATCTCGCCGCCGGGACAGAATAATTCACCG.

This clone was picked up many times. Sequencing ends 3 residues short of the CDR3 end; the germline J gene provides the rest. The rearrangement uses TRBV20-1 and TRBJ1-1; D gene ambiguous. The CDR3 runs 13 residues. Germline CDR1 DFQATT, CDR2 SNEGSKA (reference sequence). V was trimmed by 6 bases and J by 1 base, leaving 12 bases between them. CDR3 bases read: TGCAGTGCCCTTTCAAGCGAGAACACTGAA. Translating gives CSALSSENTE. The full-length CDR3 reads as CSALSSENTEAFF.

Many counts were recorded for this clone. The read terminates 3 residues ahead of where the CDR3 ends, so the germline J gene completes it. J is TRBJ1-5 and V is TRBV19; D not resolved. With 1 base removed from V and 4 bases from J, the gap between germline ends came to 5 bases. The V gene's germline CDR1 is LNHDA and CDR2 SQIVND (reference sequence). The CDR3 contains 13 residues. The CDR3 DNA, read in part, is TGTGCCAGTAGTATAGCAGGAAATCAGCCC. Residues: CASSIAGNQP. The CDR3 in full is CASSIAGNQPQHF.

The table lists this clone with many counts. The CDR3 extends 3 residues past the end of the read, so its final part is completed from the germline J gene. The rearrangement uses TRBV5-8 and TRBJ1-1; 7 bases fit TRBD1. The CDR3 contains 13 residues. The V gene's germline CDR1 is SGHTS and CDR2 YDEGEE. V shed 5 bases and J 1 base; nucleotides not matched to a gene: 2. CDR3 region: CASSWDRNTEAFF. The sequenced CDR3 bases are TGTGCCAGCAGTTGGGACAGGAACACTGAA.

The sample holds many counts of this clone. The read finishes 3 residues shy of the CDR3 end, and the germline J gene is used to complete it. V and J are TRBV7-2 and TRBJ2-1; possibly TRBD2 for D (6 bases). Trimming removed 1 base at V and 2 bases at J, with 9 bases between. CDR3 length: 15 residues. Germline loops: CDR1 SGHTA, CDR2 FQGNSA. The CDR3 sequence: CASSLGPSAYNEQFF. Partial CDR3 DNA: TGTGCCAGCAGCTTAGGCCCTAGCGCCTACAATGAG.

This clone has a count of ten or more. The read finishes 3 residues shy of the CDR3 end, and the germline J gene is used to complete it. The V call is TRBV5-1, the J call TRBJ2-3; TRBD2 agrees at 8 bases. From germline, CDR1 is SGHRS and CDR2 YFSETQ. The CDR3 is 14 amino acids. CDR3 sequence: CASSVEVAGNAQYF. CDR3 DNA (partial): TGCGCCAGCAGCGTGGAGGTAGCGGGGAATGCG.

This clone was seen many times. The covered CDR3 bases are TGTGCCAGCAGCGTTACTGGGGCTGTGGAGACC. It encodes CASSVTGAVET. The full CDR3 is CASSVTGAVETQYF. The V call is TRBV28, the J call TRBJ2-5; D possibly corresponds to TRBD1 (5 bases). The CDR3 is cut off 3 residues early in the read; its end comes from the germline J gene. The CDR3 has 14 amino acids. Trimming removed 6 bases from V and 5 bases from J, with 16 bases in between. Germline V gene data show CDR1 as MDHEN and CDR2 as SYDVKM.

This clone was detected many times. The sequenced fragment ends 3 residues before the CDR3 boundary, so the rest is inferred from the germline J gene. The chain links TRBV7-2 to TRBJ2-1; 7 bases map to TRBD2. Germline V gene lookup returns CDR1 SGHTA and CDR2 FQGNSA. Trimming removed 3 bases from V and 5 bases from J; junction bases left unmatched: 1. This CDR3 has 13 amino acids. CDR3 DNA, as far as it was read: TGTGCCAGCAGCTTGGGACTAAACAATGAG. It specifies CASSLGLNNE. The entire CDR3 protein reads CASSLGLNNEQFF.

This clone showed up many times. The missing CDR3 end, 3 residues past where the read stops, is filled in from the germline J gene. The genes are TRBV18 and TRBJ2-2; D unclear. The CDR3 contains 12 residues. The germline CDR1 and CDR2 sequences are KGHSH and LQKENI. V lost 0 bases and J 7 bases, leaving 3 bases between the germline ends. CDR3 DNA, as far as it was read: TGTGCCAGCTCACCACCAGGCGGGGAG. Protein product: CASSPPGGE. The entire CDR3 is CASSPPGGELFF. Variable domain in full (rest from reference TRBV18 and TRBJ2-2): NAGVMQNPRHLVRRRGQEARLRCSPMKGHSHVYWYRQLPEEGLKFMVYLQKENIIDESGMPKERFSAEFPKEGPSILRIQQVVRGDSAAYFCASSPPGGELFFGEGSRLTVL.

Ten or more counts support this clone. Read sequence stops 3 residues before the CDR3 end, and the germline J gene provides the missing end. V is TRBV20-1 and J is TRBJ1-4; D is perhaps TRBD1 (5 bases). The germline CDR1 and CDR2 sequences are DFQATT and SNEGSKA (reference sequence). This CDR3 has 14 residues. CDR3 amino acids: CSARSRGDSSPLFF. The sequenced CDR3 bases are TGCAGTGCTAGAAGTAGAGGGGATAGTTCACCA.

In the case of this clone: With the read ending 3 residues before the CDR3 end, the germline J gene is used to fill in that end. Other DNA sequences in the sample encode the same CDR3. The chain has TRBV7-9 and TRBJ1-2; weak D call: TRBD1 (5 bases). The CDR3 sequence is 15 residues long. CDR1 SEHNR and CDR2 FQNEAQ come from the germline V gene (reference sequence). CDR3: CASSSVDLRAGTYTF. The covered CDR3 bases are TGTGCCAGCAGCTCCGTAGATCTCAGGGCTGGTACC.

In its sample, this clone was seen many times. The CDR3 extends 3 residues past the end of the read, so its final part is completed from the germline J gene. V usage is TRBV29-1 and J usage is TRBJ2-2; weak D call: TRBD1 (6 bases). V gave up 7 bases and J gave up 1 base, with 10 bases separating them. The CDR3 spans 13 residues. CDR1 is SQVTM and CDR2 is ANQGSEA in the germline V gene. The CDR3 protein is CSAGTQNTGELFF. The CDR3 bases that were read are TGCAGCGCGGGGACACAGAACACCGGGGAG.

In its sample, this clone was seen a few times. Read sequence stops 3 residues before the CDR3 end, and the germline J gene provides the missing end. The rearrangement joins TRBV6-1 to TRBJ1-2; maybe TRBD1 (6 bases). This CDR3 spans 14 amino acids. Per germline, CDR1 MNHNS and CDR2 SASEGT. The CDR3 protein is CASSVESQGSIYTF. The sequenced CDR3 bases are TGTGCCAGCAGTGTTGAGTCCCAGGGGAGCATC.

This clone was counted ten times or more. This chain's CDR3 is CASSPGQKETQYF. CDR3 DNA (partial): TGCGCCAGCAGCCCCGGACAGAAAGAGACC. This chain links TRBV5-1 with TRBJ2-5; D possibly corresponds to TRBD1 (6 bases). The CDR3 end is not reached by the read, which stops 3 residues before it; the germline J gene fills it in. The germline V gene encodes CDR1 SGHRS and CDR2 YFSETQ. V lost 4 bases and J 3 bases, leaving 10 bases between the germline ends. This CDR3 region has 13 residues.

This clone was recorded at least ten times. The CDR3 extends 3 residues past the end of the read, so its final part is completed from the germline J gene. J is TRBJ2-2 and V is TRBV20-1, with D possibly being TRBD1 (6 bases). CDR1 is DFQATT and CDR2 is SNEGSKA in the germline V gene (reference sequence). CDR3 length: 14 residues. V dropped 1 base and J dropped 4 bases, with 10 bases sitting between them. The covered CDR3 bases are TGCAGTGCTAGAGCCGACAGGCTCACCGGGGAG. As protein: CSARADRLTGE. In full, the CDR3 is CSARADRLTGELFF.

The table lists this clone with many counts. From the germline J gene comes the end of the CDR3, since the read stops 3 residues before it. The rearrangement uses TRBV19 and TRBJ2-6; D ambiguous. The CDR3 extends over 12 amino acids. Germline CDR1 LNHDA, CDR2 SQIVND (reference sequence). V dropped 9 bases and J dropped 2 bases, with 5 bases sitting between them. The CDR3 DNA, read in part, is TGTGCCAGCCTTACTGGGGCCAACGTC. This sequence encodes CASLTGANV. The full CDR3 protein reads CASLTGANVLTF.

This clone was picked up a small number of times. The read falls 3 residues short of the CDR3 end, and the missing part is taken from the germline J gene. The chain is built from TRBV30 and TRBJ2-2; D is unresolved. The germline V gene has CDR1 GTSNPN and CDR2 SVGIG (reference sequence). The length of the CDR3 is 12 residues. CDR3 DNA, as far as it was read: TGTGCCTGGAGTGATAGATGGTCACCG. This sequence encodes CAWSDRWSP. The complete CDR3 reads CAWSDRWSPLFF.

This clone appeared a few times. The read ends 3 residues before the CDR3 terminus; that terminus is restored from the germline J gene. The V call is TRBV11-2, the J call TRBJ1-4; no definite D call. The CDR3 length is 14 residues. Trimming shortened V by 5 bases and J by 0 bases, and 7 bases separated the two germline ends. The germline gives CDR1 SGHAT, CDR2 FQNNGV. The CDR3 DNA, read in part, is TGTGCCAGCAGCCTTTATGCAACTAATGAAAAA. Translated, it gives CASSLYATNEK. In full, the CDR3 reads CASSLYATNEKLFF.

On this clone: Read data end 3 residues before the CDR3 end; the end is taken from the germline J gene. J is TRBJ1-5 and V is TRBV6-2 or TRBV6-3; maybe TRBD1 (6 bases). Germline-derived CDR1 and CDR2 are MNHEY and SVGEGT. The CDR3 consists of 13 residues. Trimming cost V 11 bases and J 0 bases, with 11 bases left between them. The part of the CDR3 DNA that was read is TGTGCCGCCAACAGGGATAGCAATCAGCCC. Encoded protein: CAANRDSNQP. The complete CDR3 protein is CAANRDSNQPQHF.

This clone was seen many times. Coverage ceases 3 residues before the CDR3 finishes, and the germline J gene fills in the end. The chain couples TRBV18 to TRBJ2-5, with 7 nucleotides matching TRBD1. Germline values: CDR1 KGHSH, CDR2 LQKENI. The CDR3 extends over 15 amino acids. Trimming at V came to 6 bases and at J to 2 bases, leaving 9 bases not matched to a gene. CDR3 bases read: TGTGCCAGCTCTCCCGGGGCCAGGGGGCAAGAGACC. Translated: CASSPGARGQET. The CDR3, in full, reads CASSPGARGQETQYF.

At least ten counts were recorded for this clone. The read finishes 3 residues shy of the CDR3 end, and the germline J gene is used to complete it. The rearrangement joins TRBV20-1 to TRBJ1-1, with D unclear. This CDR3 has 12 amino acids. Looked up from germline, CDR1 is DFQATT and CDR2 is SNEGSKA (reference sequence). V was pared by 5 bases and J by 0 bases, with 7 bases between. CDR3 sequence reads: CSAELMNTEAFF. Partial CDR3 DNA: TGCAGTGCTGAGCTCATGAACACTGAA.

This clone was observed many times. Read data end 3 residues before the CDR3 end; the end is taken from the germline J gene. This rearrangement joins TRBV29-1 to TRBJ2-1; TRBD2 agrees at 9 bases. The V gene end was trimmed by 4 bases and the J gene end by 7 bases; junction bases not matched to a gene: 17. Germline CDR1 and CDR2: SQVTM and ANQGSEA. The CDR3 sequence is 17 residues long. The CDR3 spells CSVVSPSGVLRGNEQFF. Incomplete CDR3 DNA: TGCAGCGTTGTCTCGCCTAGCGGGGTCCTACGGGGGAATGAG.

At least ten counts were recorded for this clone. The CDR3 is cut off 3 residues early in the read; its end comes from the germline J gene. This rearrangement joins TRBV7-6 to TRBJ1-1, with TRBD1 matching over 7 bases. The CDR3 totals 15 residues. V lost 6 bases to trimming and J lost 1 base; unmatched junction nucleotides: 8. Germline assignment: CDR1 SGHVS and CDR2 FNYEAQ. CDR3 in amino acids: CASSRPDRENTEAFF. The CDR3 bases that were read are TGTGCCAGCAGTAGACCTGACAGGGAGAACACTGAA.